This T cell receptor (beta chain) was retrieved from a study of OX40 agonist ivuxolimab in advanced cancers. As for the study in general: Mean age around 60 years, range about 23 to 79; around 80% male. Study observations and caveats: With doses of 0.1 to 3.0 mg/kg, CD4+ and CD8+ blood T cells had undergone clonal expansion by week 6. Low normalized T-cell clonal expansion also characterized some of the nonresponders.

Concerning this clone: Its antigen is not known.

Repertoires were generated with immunoSEQ multiplex PCR, while TCRdb's copy carries only in-frame clones and drops some. Of 70,000 or so clones in the sample, about four fifths are singletons; the top ten hold around 0.84%. Patients were ruled out by autoimmune disease history or systemic immunosuppression. CDR1 and CDR2 (germline): MNHNS, SASEGT. V was trimmed by 5 bases and J by 3 bases, leaving 14 bases between them. The CDR3 sequence is 14 residues long. The clonotype originates from an adult with an advanced solid tumor such as melanoma, head and neck, liver or kidney cancer. The chain has TRBV6-1 and TRBJ2-7; no clear D gene. This specimen was CD4+ or CD8+ T cells sorted from blood, taken in a trial of the OX40 agonist ivuxolimab. The CDR3 is CASSKGRLDYEQYF. CDR3 sequence (DNA): TGTGCCAGCAGTAAAGGACGTTTGGACTACGAGCAGTACTTC.